This T cell receptor (beta chain) was recovered during a study of T cells in Graves' hyperthyroidism and ophthalmopathy. Background on the study: Before treatment of any kind, peripheral blood was taken at initial diagnosis.

An absence of ophthalmopathy progression within 18 months meant stable Graves' hyperthyroidism. This clonotype occurred many times. RNA transcripts were the template for amplifying TCR beta CDR3 regions. When the TCR CDR3 underwent first-round RT-PCR, the HTBI primer set was used. TCRdb re-derived calls from the multiplex PCR reads in MiXCR, one entry per CDR3 protein. The sample has under 250,000 distinct CDR3 sequences; 17% are singletons. This sequence originates from a woman aged 50 to 60 with Graves' hyperthyroidism. Sequenced input: blood.

The CDR3: CASGAQETQYF. The DNA for the CDR3 is TGTGCCAGCGGAGCCCAAGAGACCCAGTACTTC. The V and J genes are TRBV27 and TRBJ2-5, with D hard to call. Germline CDR1 and CDR2: MNHEY and SMNVEV (reference sequence). V lost 8 bases and J lost 1, with 5 bases in between. This CDR3 is built from 11 residues.